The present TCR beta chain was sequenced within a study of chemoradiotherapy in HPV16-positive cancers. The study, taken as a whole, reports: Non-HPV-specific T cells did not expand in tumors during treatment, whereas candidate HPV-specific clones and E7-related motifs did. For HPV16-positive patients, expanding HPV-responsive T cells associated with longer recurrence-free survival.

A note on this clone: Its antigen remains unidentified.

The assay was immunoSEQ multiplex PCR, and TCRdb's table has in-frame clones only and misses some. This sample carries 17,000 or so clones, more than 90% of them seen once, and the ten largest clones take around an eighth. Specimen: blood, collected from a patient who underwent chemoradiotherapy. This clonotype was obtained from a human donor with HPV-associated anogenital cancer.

The CDR3 region is CASRDSGEAFF. The CDR3 DNA reads TGCGCCAGCAGGGACTCAGGGGAAGCTTTCTTT. The chain recombines TRBV5-1 with TRBJ1-1, with a weak D call TRBD1 (5 bases). Germline CDR1 is SGHRS and CDR2 is YFSETQ. The V end was cut by 5 bases, the J end by 8 bases, with 10 bases between. The CDR3 spans 11 residues.